What follows are 24 T cell receptor beta chains derived from one specimen sequenced in a study of cytomegalovirus exposure and HLA in healthy donors (dated 2017 in TCRdb). The library was obtained by the immunoSEQ multiplex PCR assay. For the multiplex PCR, a mixture combining 60 forward primers for TCR Vbeta segments and 13 reverse primers for TCR Jbeta segments was used. TCRdb carries this immuneACCESS record with in-frame sequences only. Its versions omit some clonotypes, under half of them owing to an unresolved V gene in the studies checked, with the rest unexplained. The sample table holds some 160,000 clones, of which 80% to 85% were seen once. The ten largest clones add up to approximately 2% of the sample. Material: PBMCs. The receptors stem from a man aged 18 to 30 in good health and CMV-seronegative.

The rearrangement links TRBV7-2 to TRBJ1-1; tentative D call: TRBD1 (6 bases). This CDR3 contains 15 residues. Between the trimmed V and J ends, which lost 5 bases and 1 base, there was a span of 14 bases. The germline V gene encodes CDR1 SGHTA and CDR2 FQGNSA. CDR3 bases: TGTGCCAGCAGCGAAGACGGGGGGCCGAACACTGAAGCTTTCTTT. Its translation: CASSEDGGPNTEAFF.

The chain employs TRBV5-6 and TRBJ1-2, with 7 positions matching TRBD1. Germline CDR1 SGHDT, CDR2 YYEEEE. The CDR3 is made up of 12 amino acids. V lost 4 bases to trimming and J lost 8 bases; unmatched junction nucleotides: 5. The CDR3 bases are TGTGCCAGCAGCCACGACAGGGACGGCTACACCTTC. This codes for CASSHDRDGYTF.

The rearrangement links TRBV15 to TRBJ2-2, with a weak D call TRBD2 (5 bases). Germline CDR1 reads LNHNV; CDR2 reads YYDKDF (reference sequence). The CDR3 spans 17 residues. Trimming took off 1 base at V and 5 bases at J, with 17 bases between the two ends. The CDR3 sequence is CATSRAGGRAVTGELFF. CDR3 nucleotides: TGTGCCACCAGCAGAGCAGGTGGGCGGGCAGTTACCGGGGAGCTGTTTTTT. Complete variable domain (other parts from reference TRBV15 and TRBJ2-2): DAMVIQNPRYQVTQFGKPVTLSCSQTLNHNVMYWYQQKSSQAPKLLFHYYDKDFNNEADTPDNFQSRRPNTSFCFLDIRSPGLGDTAMYLCATSRAGGRAVTGELFFGEGSRLTVL.

This rearrangement joins TRBV2 to TRBJ1-1; the match to TRBD1 covers 7 bases. This CDR3 comprises 12 residues. The V gene's germline CDR1 is SNHLY and CDR2 FYNNEI. After removal of 6 bases from V and 8 bases from J, the junction contained 6 bases not matched to a gene. In nucleotides, the CDR3 is TGTGCCAGCAGCTTAACAGGGGCGGAAGCTTTCTTT. The encoded protein is CASSLTGAEAFF.

This rearrangement joins TRBV10-3 to TRBJ1-1; TRBD1 might be the D (6 bases). The V and J ends lost 9 bases and 1 base respectively, with 12 bases between them. Germline V gene lookup returns CDR1 ENHRY and CDR2 SYGVKD. This CDR3 contains 13 residues. CDR3 sequence (DNA): TGTGCCATAGTACAGGGCCCGAACACTGAAGCTTTCTTT. Encoded protein: CAIVQGPNTEAFF.

This chain uses TRBV2 with TRBJ2-5, with 7 bases aligning to TRBD1. CDR1 is SNHLY, CDR2 FYNNEI, per germline. Germline trimming cut 3 bases from V and 2 bases from J; bases unmatched to any gene: 0. CDR3 size: 13 residues. This chain's CDR3 is CASSEGQQETQYF. For the CDR3, the DNA is TGTGCCAGCAGTGAGGGACAGCAAGAGACCCAGTACTTC.

The CDR3: CASSLGGENTEAFF. DNA for the CDR3: TGTGCCAGCAGCTTAGGGGGGGAGAACACTGAAGCTTTCTTT. J is TRBJ1-1 and V is TRBV7-8; D perhaps matches TRBD1 (5 bases). This CDR3 is built from 14 residues. Germline-derived CDR1 and CDR2 are SGHVS and FQNEAQ. The V gene lost 1 base and the J gene lost 1 base, with 7 bases spanning the gap.

In its sample, this clone was seen once. The V and J genes are TRBV6-5 and TRBJ1-6; TRBD1 is a possible D gene (6 bases). CDR3 length equals 14 residues. Germline V CDR1 and CDR2: MNHEY, SVGAGI. The V end lost 5 bases, the J end lost 7 bases, and 12 bases lay between the germline ends. The CDR3 coding sequence is TGTGCCAGCAGTGAGGGGGACGAAAATTCACCCCTCCACTTT. It encodes CASSEGDENSPLHF.

The chain couples TRBV28 to TRBJ1-2, with D maybe TRBD1 (5 bases). This CDR3 is built from 12 residues. In germline, CDR1 is MDHEN, CDR2 SYDVKM. The germline V and J ends were trimmed by 8 bases and 4 bases, with 11 bases remaining between them. This chain's CDR3 is CASGGGSYGYTF. Here the CDR3 DNA reads TGTGCCAGCGGGGGGGGATCCTATGGCTACACCTTC.

V and J are TRBV27 and TRBJ1-6, with 10 bases that match TRBD1. Germline CDR1 and CDR2: MNHEY and SMNVEV (reference sequence). The CDR3 consists of 18 residues. Unmatched junction bases numbered 14, after V lost 3 bases and J lost 9 bases. The CDR3 sequence is CASSLHGVGTGASSPLHF. CDR3 sequence (DNA): TGTGCCAGCAGTTTGCATGGAGTAGGGACAGGGGCCAGTTCACCCCTCCACTTT.

The CDR3 loop is CASSHVPGSGDSPLHF. CDR3 coding DNA: TGTGCCAGCAGCCATGTTCCGGGCTCGGGAGACTCACCCCTCCACTTT. The chain links TRBV5-5 to TRBJ1-6, with D hard to call. Germline CDR1 is SGHKS and CDR2 is YYEKEE (reference sequence). Trimming stripped 4 bases from V and 10 bases from J, with 21 bases between. The CDR3 runs to 16 residues.

The J gene is TRBJ2-3, the V gene TRBV5-4; 13 nucleotides line up with TRBD2. Germline V CDR1 and CDR2: SGHNT, YYREEE (reference sequence). The CDR3 loop spans 17 amino acids. V was clipped by 3 bases and J by 8 bases; unmatched bases: 12. The DNA of the CDR3 is TGTGCCAGCAGCTCGGAGGGAGGACTAGCGGGGGCCAGTACGCAGTATTTT. Amino acid sequence: CASSSEGGLAGASTQYF. Variable domain in full (rest from reference TRBV5-4 and TRBJ2-3): ETGVTQSPTHLIKTRGQQVTLRCSSQSGHNTVSWYQQALGQGPQFIFQYYREEENGRGNFPPRFSGLQFPNYSSELNVNALELDDSALYLCASSSEGGLAGASTQYFGPGTRLTVL.

The V and J genes are TRBV4-1 and TRBJ1-1; tentatively, D is TRBD1 (6 bases). The germline V gene has CDR1 MGHRA and CDR2 YSYEKL. The CDR3 sequence is 14 residues long. V lost 0 bases, J lost 7 bases, and 12 bases lay in between. The CDR3 loop is CASSQDTGWNEAFF. CDR3 nucleotides: TGCGCCAGCAGCCAAGATACAGGGTGGAATGAAGCTTTCTTT.

The J gene is TRBJ2-5, the V gene TRBV4-1, with 9 nucleotides matching TRBD2. Unmatched junction bases numbered 5, after V lost 1 base and J lost 2 bases. The germline V gene encodes CDR1 MGHRA and CDR2 YSYEKL. This CDR3 region has 16 residues. CDR3 amino acids: CASSQGTTSGQETQYF. As DNA, the CDR3 is TGCGCCAGCAGCCAAGGGACGACTAGCGGTCAAGAGACCCAGTACTTC.

The V and J genes are TRBV28 and TRBJ2-7; 7 bases fit TRBD1. The CDR3 covers 14 residues. Germline CDR1 and CDR2: MDHEN and SYDVKM. V was pared by 5 bases and J by 3 bases, with 7 bases of the junction left unmatched. The CDR3 coding sequence is TGTGCCAGCAGTGGGGTGACAGGGTTCTACGAGCAGTACTTC. The encoded protein is CASSGVTGFYEQYF.

V usage is TRBV5-8 and J usage is TRBJ2-7; 8 bases align to TRBD1. V was clipped by 5 bases and J by 3 bases; unmatched bases: 7. This CDR3 region has 14 residues. Germline CDR1 reads SGHTS; CDR2 reads YDEGEE. The CDR3 bases are TGTGCCAGCAGACCAAACAGGGGGAGCTACGAGCAGTACTTC. Its protein product is CASRPNRGSYEQYF.

The genes are TRBV27 and TRBJ2-7; 7 bases align to TRBD1. Trimming cost V 3 bases and J 2 bases; bases outside gene matches: 4. CDR1 and CDR2 (germline): MNHEY, SMNVEV (reference sequence). This CDR3 has 14 amino acids. For the CDR3, the DNA is TGTGCCAGCAGTTTCCGGGACAGAACCTACGAGCAGTACTTC. Amino acids: CASSFRDRTYEQYF.

This clone showed up just once. The rearrangement links TRBV6-5 to TRBJ1-4, with TRBD1 matching 10 bases. The V and J ends lost 4 bases and 7 bases, in that order; junction bases with no gene match: 6. The CDR3 covers 15 residues. Germline CDR1 MNHEY, CDR2 SVGAGI. CDR3 amino acids: CASSSGTGVIEKLFF. The CDR3 DNA follows: TGTGCCAGCAGTTCCGGGACAGGGGTAATTGAAAAACTGTTTTTT.

The rearrangement uses TRBV4-1 and TRBJ1-1; 7 bases fit TRBD1. V lost 3 bases and J lost 0; bases outside the gene matches: 4. Germline-derived CDR1 and CDR2 are MGHRA and YSYEKL. The CDR3 totals 15 residues. The CDR3 DNA sequence: TGCGCCAGCAGCCACGGAGGGGGCGTGAACACTGAAGCTTTCTTT. It specifies CASSHGGGVNTEAFF.

This clone was observed a few times. At the DNA level, this CDR3 is encoded by other sequences in the same sample as well. V usage is TRBV6-5 and J usage is TRBJ2-3, with a possible D match to TRBD2 (6 bases). Germline CDR1 and CDR2: MNHEY and SVGAGI. The CDR3 covers 16 residues. V was cut by 0 bases and J by 3 bases, with 13 bases left in between. CDR3 residues: CASSYSTGGSTDTQYF. The DNA for the CDR3 is TGTGCCAGCAGTTACTCGACCGGGGGATCGACAGATACGCAGTATTTT.

V gene TRBV2 combines with J gene TRBJ1-2, with 8 positions matching TRBD1. Looked up from germline, CDR1 is SNHLY and CDR2 is FYNNEI. Trimming took 4 bases from V and 8 from J; bases not matched to a gene: 9. The CDR3 is made up of 14 amino acids. DNA of the CDR3: TGTGCCAGCAGTGCCTCTGGACAGGGCTTGGGCTACACCTTC. This gives the protein CASSASGQGLGYTF.

A single count supports this clone. The J gene is TRBJ2-1, the V gene TRBV14; 8 bases map to TRBD2. CDR1 and CDR2 (germline): SGHDN, FVKESK. With 3 bases clipped from V and 0 bases from J, the junction kept 7 bases outside the gene matches. This CDR3 has 17 residues. The CDR3 is CASSQPVLAGSYNEQFF. The CDR3, as DNA: TGTGCCAGCAGCCAGCCCGTTCTAGCGGGCTCCTACAATGAGCAGTTCTTC.

This clone was seen a few times. V and J are TRBV18 and TRBJ1-3; D might be TRBD1 (6 bases). Germline CDR1 reads KGHSH; CDR2 reads LQKENI. The V end lost 5 bases, the J end lost 0 bases, and 14 bases lay between the germline ends. CDR3 length equals 16 residues. The CDR3 loop reads CASSGGPDYSGNTIYF. In DNA, the CDR3 is TGTGCCAGCTCAGGGGGCCCTGACTACTCTGGAAACACCATATATTTT.

The CDR3 protein is CASSSSPGRTGRNEQFF. DNA of the CDR3: TGTGCCAGCAGTTCGTCCCCGGGGAGGACAGGCCGCAATGAGCAGTTCTTC. This chain joins TRBV27 and TRBJ2-1, with D possibly matching TRBD1 (7 bases). The CDR3 covers 17 residues. In germline, CDR1 is MNHEY, CDR2 SMNVEV (reference sequence). V lost 4 bases to trimming and J lost 6 bases, with 22 bases between them.